This TCR beta chain appears in the sequencing data of a study of blood T cell repertoires in COVID-19. The protocol was immunoSEQ multiplex PCR, while the TCRdb copy is restricted to in-frame clones and leaves out a portion. This table has about 110,000 clones, 80% to 90% appearing once. This CDR3 contains 18 residues. Per the germline V gene, CDR1 is SGHVS and CDR2 is FQNEAQ. V was shortened by 5 bases and J by 2 bases, with 24 bases between the two germline ends. Material for sequencing was peripheral blood. The J gene is TRBJ1-2, the V gene TRBV7-8; TRBD1 might be the D (5 bases). The sequence was collected from a human donor in a cohort sampled during active COVID-19. The CDR3 DNA is TGTGCCAGCAGCCCTCGGCACCCGACAGACGGGCCCAACTATGGCTACACCTTC. It codes for CASSPRHPTDGPNYGYTF.